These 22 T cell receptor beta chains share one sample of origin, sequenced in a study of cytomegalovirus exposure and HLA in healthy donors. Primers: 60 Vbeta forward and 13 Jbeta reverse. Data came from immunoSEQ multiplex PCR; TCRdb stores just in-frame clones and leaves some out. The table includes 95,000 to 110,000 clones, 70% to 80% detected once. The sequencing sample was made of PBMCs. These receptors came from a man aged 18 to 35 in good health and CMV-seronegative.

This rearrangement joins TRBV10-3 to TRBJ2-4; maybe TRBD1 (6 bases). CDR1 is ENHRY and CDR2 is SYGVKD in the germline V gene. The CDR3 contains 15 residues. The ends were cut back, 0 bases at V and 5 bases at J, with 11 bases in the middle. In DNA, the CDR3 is TGTGCCATCAGTGAGTCGAGGGGGTTGCAAAACATTCAGTACTTC. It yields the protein CAISESRGLQNIQYF.

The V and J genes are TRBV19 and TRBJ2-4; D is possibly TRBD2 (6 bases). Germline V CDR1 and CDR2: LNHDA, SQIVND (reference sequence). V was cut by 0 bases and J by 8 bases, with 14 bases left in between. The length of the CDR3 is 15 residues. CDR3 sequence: CASSIEEGTGDIQYF. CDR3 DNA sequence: TGTGCCAGTAGTATAGAAGAAGGGACTGGGGACATTCAGTACTTC.

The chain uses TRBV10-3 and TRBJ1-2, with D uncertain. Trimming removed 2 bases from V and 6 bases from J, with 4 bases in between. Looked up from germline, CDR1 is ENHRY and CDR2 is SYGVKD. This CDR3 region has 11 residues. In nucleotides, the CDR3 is TGTGCCATCAGTGAGCGGGATGGCTACACCTTC. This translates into CAISERDGYTF.

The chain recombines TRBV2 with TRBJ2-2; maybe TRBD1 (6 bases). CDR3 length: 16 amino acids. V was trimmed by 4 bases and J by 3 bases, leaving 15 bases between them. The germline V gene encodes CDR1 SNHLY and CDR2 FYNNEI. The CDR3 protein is CASSVIGQSYTGELFF. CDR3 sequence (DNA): TGTGCCAGCAGTGTAATCGGACAGTCTTACACCGGGGAGCTGTTTTTT. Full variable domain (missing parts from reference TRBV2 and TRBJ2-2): EPEVTQTPSHQVTQMGQEVILRCVPISNHLYFYWYRQILGQKVEFLVSFYNNEISEKSEIFDDQFSVERPDGSNFTLKIRSTKLEDSAMYFCASSVIGQSYTGELFFGEGSRLTVL.

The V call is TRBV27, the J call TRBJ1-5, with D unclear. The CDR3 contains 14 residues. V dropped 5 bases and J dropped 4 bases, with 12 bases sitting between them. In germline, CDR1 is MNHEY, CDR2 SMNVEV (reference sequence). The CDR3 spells CASSPIGGNQPQHF. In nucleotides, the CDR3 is TGTGCCAGCAGTCCCATTGGAGGGAATCAGCCCCAGCATTTT.

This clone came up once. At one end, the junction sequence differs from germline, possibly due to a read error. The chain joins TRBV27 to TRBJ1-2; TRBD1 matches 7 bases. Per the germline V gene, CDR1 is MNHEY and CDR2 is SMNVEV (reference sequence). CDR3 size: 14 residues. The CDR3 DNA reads TGTGCCAGCAGTTTTGCGGTCAGGGGGTCGGGCTACCCCTTC. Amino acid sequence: CASSFAVRGSGYPF.

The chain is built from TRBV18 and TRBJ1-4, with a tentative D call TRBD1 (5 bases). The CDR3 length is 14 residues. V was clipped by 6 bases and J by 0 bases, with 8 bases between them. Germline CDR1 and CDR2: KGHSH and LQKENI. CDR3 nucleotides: TGTGCCAGCTCCAGGGACTCAACTAATGAAAAACTGTTTTTT. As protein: CASSRDSTNEKLFF. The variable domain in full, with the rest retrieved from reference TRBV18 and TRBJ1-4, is NAGVMQNPRHLVRRRGQEARLRCSPMKGHSHVYWYRQLPEEGLKFMVYLQKENIIDESGMPKERFSAEFPKEGPSILRIQQVVRGDSAAYFCASSRDSTNEKLFFGSGTQLSVL.

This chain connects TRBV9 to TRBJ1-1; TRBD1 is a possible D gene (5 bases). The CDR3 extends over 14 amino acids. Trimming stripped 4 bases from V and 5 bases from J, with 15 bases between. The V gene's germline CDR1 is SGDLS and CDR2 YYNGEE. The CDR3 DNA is TGTGCCAGCAGCCCATCCTGGGGGGGTACTGAAGCTTTCTTT. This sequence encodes CASSPSWGGTEAFF.

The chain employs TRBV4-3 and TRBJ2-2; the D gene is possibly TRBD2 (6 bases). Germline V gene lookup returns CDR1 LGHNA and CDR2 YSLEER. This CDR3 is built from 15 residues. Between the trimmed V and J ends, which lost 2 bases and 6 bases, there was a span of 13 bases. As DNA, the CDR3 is TGCGCCAGCAGCCAAACACCGGGAGCATCCGGGGAGCTGTTTTTT. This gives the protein CASSQTPGASGELFF.

The CDR3 coding sequence is TGTGCCAGTAGTACAACCGGGACAGCTAACTATGGCTACACCTTC. As protein: CASSTTGTANYGYTF. This sequence joins TRBV19 and TRBJ1-2, with 7 bases matching TRBD1. In germline, CDR1 is LNHDA, CDR2 SQIVND (reference sequence). V lost 4 bases, J lost 0 bases, and 5 bases stayed unmatched. The CDR3 loop spans 15 amino acids.

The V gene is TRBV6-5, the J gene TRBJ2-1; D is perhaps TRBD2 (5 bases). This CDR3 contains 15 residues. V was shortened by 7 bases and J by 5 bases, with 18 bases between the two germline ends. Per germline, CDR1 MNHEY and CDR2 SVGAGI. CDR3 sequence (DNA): TGTGCCAGCACTCTTCGGGAAGGGCGGGACAATGAGCAGTTCTTC. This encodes CASTLREGRDNEQFF.

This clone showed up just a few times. The CDR3 loop reads CASSPSPRGAYGYTF. The CDR3 DNA reads as TGCGCCAGCAGCCCCAGTCCCCGGGGGGCCTATGGCTACACCTTC. The rearrangement links TRBV4-1 to TRBJ1-2; possible D gene TRBD1, 6 bases. V dropped 4 bases and J dropped 4 bases, with 16 bases sitting between them. Germline V lookup: CDR1 MGHRA, CDR2 YSYEKL. The CDR3 length is 15 residues.

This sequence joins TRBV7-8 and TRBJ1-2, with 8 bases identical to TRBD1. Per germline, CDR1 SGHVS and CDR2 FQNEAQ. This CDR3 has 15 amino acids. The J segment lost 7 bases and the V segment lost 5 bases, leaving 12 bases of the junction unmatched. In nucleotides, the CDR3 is TGTGCCAGCAGCGCGCTGGCAGGGGGCTGGAGTGGCTACACCTTC. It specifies CASSALAGGWSGYTF. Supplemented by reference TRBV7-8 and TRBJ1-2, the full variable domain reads GAGVSQSPRYKVAKRGQDVALRCDPISGHVSLFWYQQALGQGPEFLTYFQNEAQLDKSGLPSDRFFAERPEGSVSTLKIQRTQQEDSAVYLCASSALAGGWSGYTFGSGTRLTVV.

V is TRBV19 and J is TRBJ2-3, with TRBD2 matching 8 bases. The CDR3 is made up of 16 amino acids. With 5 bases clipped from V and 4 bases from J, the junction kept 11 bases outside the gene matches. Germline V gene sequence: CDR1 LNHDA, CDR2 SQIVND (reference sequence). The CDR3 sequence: CASSWGSGGFPDTQYF. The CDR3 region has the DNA TGTGCCAGTAGTTGGGGGAGCGGGGGCTTTCCAGATACGCAGTATTTT.

The CDR3 protein is CASSKDRAGEQYF. The DNA of the CDR3 is TGTGCCAGCAGCAAGGACAGGGCTGGCGAGCAGTACTTC. This sequence joins TRBV6-6 and TRBJ2-7, with 8 nucleotides matching TRBD1. CDR3 length equals 13 residues. CDR1 and CDR2 from the germline V gene are MNHNY and SVGAGI (reference sequence). V lost 6 bases to trimming and J lost 6 bases; unmatched junction nucleotides: 7.

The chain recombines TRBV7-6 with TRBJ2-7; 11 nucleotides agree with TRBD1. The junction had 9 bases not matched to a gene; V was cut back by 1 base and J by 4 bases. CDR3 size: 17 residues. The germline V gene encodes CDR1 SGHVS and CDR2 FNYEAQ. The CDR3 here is CASSLGVPGQGGYEQYF. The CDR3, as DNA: TGTGCCAGCAGCTTAGGGGTTCCGGGACAGGGGGGGTACGAGCAGTACTTC.

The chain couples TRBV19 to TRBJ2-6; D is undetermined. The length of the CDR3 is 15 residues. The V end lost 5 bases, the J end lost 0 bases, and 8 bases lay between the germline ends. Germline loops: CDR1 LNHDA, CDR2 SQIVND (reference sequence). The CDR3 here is CASSPGTSGANVLTF. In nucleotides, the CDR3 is TGTGCCAGTAGTCCAGGAACCTCTGGGGCCAACGTCCTGACTTTC.

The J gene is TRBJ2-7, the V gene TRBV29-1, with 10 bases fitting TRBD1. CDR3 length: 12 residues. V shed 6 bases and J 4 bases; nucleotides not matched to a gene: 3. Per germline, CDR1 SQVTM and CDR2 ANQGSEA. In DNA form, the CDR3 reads TGCAGCGTGGCGGGACAGGGGTACGAGCAGTACTTC. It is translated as CSVAGQGYEQYF.

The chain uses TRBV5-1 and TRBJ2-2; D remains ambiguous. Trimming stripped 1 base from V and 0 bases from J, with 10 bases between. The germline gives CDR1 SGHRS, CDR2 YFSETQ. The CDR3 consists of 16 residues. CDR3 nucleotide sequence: TGCGCCAGCAGCTTGCTGAGCGCCGCGAACACCGGGGAGCTGTTTTTT. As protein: CASSLLSAANTGELFF.

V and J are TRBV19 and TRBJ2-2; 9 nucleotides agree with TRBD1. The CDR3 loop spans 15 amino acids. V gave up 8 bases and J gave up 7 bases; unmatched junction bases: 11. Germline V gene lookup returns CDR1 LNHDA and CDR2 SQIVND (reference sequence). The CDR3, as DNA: TGTGCCAGTGGCTCCGGGACAGGGCTCGGCGGGGAGCTGTTTTTT. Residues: CASGSGTGLGGELFF.

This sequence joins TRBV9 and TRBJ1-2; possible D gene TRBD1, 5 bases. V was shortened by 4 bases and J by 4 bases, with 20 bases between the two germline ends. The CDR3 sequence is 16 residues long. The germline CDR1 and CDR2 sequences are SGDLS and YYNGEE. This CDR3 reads CASSPQTGTLTYGYTF. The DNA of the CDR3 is TGTGCCAGCAGCCCTCAGACCGGGACTTTGACCTATGGCTACACCTTC.

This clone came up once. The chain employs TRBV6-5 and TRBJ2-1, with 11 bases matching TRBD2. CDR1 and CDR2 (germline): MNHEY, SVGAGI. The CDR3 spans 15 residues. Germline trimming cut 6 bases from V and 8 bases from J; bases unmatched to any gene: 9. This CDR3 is CASSLAGGLLDEQFF. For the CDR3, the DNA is TGTGCCAGCAGCTTAGCGGGGGGGCTATTAGATGAGCAGTTCTTC.